These 3 T cell receptor beta chains originate from one sample sequenced in a study of T cell responses to AZD1222 COVID-19 vaccine. Assay: immunoSEQ multiplex PCR; the TCRdb copy retains only in-frame clones and omits some. The sample records around 110,000 clones, roughly nine tenths being singletons. Here the sequenced sample was peripheral blood, taken on day 0 of AZD1222 vaccination. All receptors derive from an adult in good health.

The rearrangement joins TRBV7-6 to TRBJ1-2, with a possible D match to TRBD1 (6 bases). CDR1 is SGHVS, CDR2 FNYEAQ, per germline. Trimming took 1 base from V and 7 from J, leaving 13 bases between them. The CDR3 contains 14 residues. CDR3 coding DNA: TGTGCCAGCAGCTTAGAAGAACAGGGTCTTGGCTACACCTTC. It yields the protein CASSLEEQGLGYTF.

The V gene is TRBV18, the J gene TRBJ2-6; 7 nucleotides align to TRBD1. After removal of 3 bases from V and 1 base from J, the junction contained 15 bases not matched to a gene. Germline V lookup: CDR1 KGHSH, CDR2 LQKENI. The CDR3 totals 20 residues. CDR3 DNA: TGTGCCAGCTCACCGTACCCCACAGGGGCGTCTGCGTCTGGGGCCAACGTCCTGACTTTC. This gives the protein CASSPYPTGASASGANVLTF.

The chain recombines TRBV27 with TRBJ1-2, with no clear D. This CDR3 contains 14 residues. Trimming pared 3 bases from V and 7 bases from J, leaving 15 bases between. Germline V lookup: CDR1 MNHEY, CDR2 SMNVEV (reference sequence). In DNA, the CDR3 is TGTGCCAGCAGTTTCCTCGGTTGGGGAGCTGGCTACACCTTC. Its protein is CASSFLGWGAGYTF.